A selection of T cell receptor beta chains follows, all from one sample in a study of blood T cell repertoires in COVID-19. Here immunoSEQ multiplex PCR was the method, and the copy in TCRdb shows in-frame clones only, minus some. The data contain around 130,000 clones, over 75% of them seen just once; the ten biggest clones take up 4% to 5.5%. Sequencing was done on a sample of peripheral blood. The receptors derive from a woman aged 65 to 85 with acute or convalescent COVID-19. Each CDR3 is given with its conserved first and last residue. Clone size is given for some rows only: seen once, a few or many times, or a class if the clone is expanded.

CASSLGLAGDTQYF | - | TRBJ2-3 | TRBV5-1
CASSNPTAGPRRTDTQYF | - | TRBJ2-3 | TRBV7-2
CASSYGTGRNSPLHF | - | TRBJ1-6 | TRBV28
CATSDLSNTDTQYF | once | TRBJ2-3 | TRBV24-1
CASSLDLAVYEQYF | - | TRBJ2-7 | TRBV5-6
CASKDGNSGNTIYF | - | TRBJ1-3 | TRBV19
CASSLAGLQVQPQHF | - | TRBJ1-5 | TRBV7-2
CASSPPGGGGNTIYF | - | TRBJ1-3 | TRBV18
CASRNTGLQNSPLHF | - | TRBJ1-6 | TRBV3-1/TRBV3-2
CASRTLAGYYNEQFF | - | TRBJ2-1 | TRBV2